This T cell receptor (beta chain) was captured by sequencing in a study of T cell responses to AZD1222 COVID-19 vaccine. Study-level results: Clonal diversity may have been underestimated in mostly white British donors.

The table came from immunoSEQ multiplex PCR; TCRdb's copy has only in-frame clones and leaves some out. This sample carries approximately 70,000 clones, around 86% of them seen once, and the ten largest clones take 20% to 30%. Comment on this clone: No antigen is known for it.

The sample was peripheral blood, taken on day 0 of AZD1222 vaccination. The TCR originated in an adult in good health.

The CDR3 loop reads CASTPARYTDTQYF. Here the CDR3 DNA reads TGTGCCAGCACCCCCGCGAGGTACACAGATACGCAGTATTTT. The rearrangement joins TRBV6-5 to TRBJ2-3; D not certain. The V and J ends lost 7 bases and 2 bases respectively, with 13 bases between them. This CDR3 contains 14 residues. Per germline, CDR1 MNHEY and CDR2 SVGAGI.